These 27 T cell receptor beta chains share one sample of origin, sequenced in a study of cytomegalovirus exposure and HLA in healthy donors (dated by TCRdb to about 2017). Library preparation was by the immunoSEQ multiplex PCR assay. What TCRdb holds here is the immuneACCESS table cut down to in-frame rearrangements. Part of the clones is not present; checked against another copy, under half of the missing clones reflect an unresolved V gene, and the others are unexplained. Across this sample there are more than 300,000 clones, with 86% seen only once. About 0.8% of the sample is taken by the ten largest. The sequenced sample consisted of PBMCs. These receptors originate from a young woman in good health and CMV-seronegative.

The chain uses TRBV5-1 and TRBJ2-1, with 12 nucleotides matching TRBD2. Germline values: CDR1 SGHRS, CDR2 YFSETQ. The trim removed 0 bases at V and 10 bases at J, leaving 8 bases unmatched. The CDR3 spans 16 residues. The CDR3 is CASSLALAGGTLEQFF. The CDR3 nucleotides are TGCGCCAGCAGCTTGGCACTAGCGGGGGGTACACTAGAGCAGTTCTTC. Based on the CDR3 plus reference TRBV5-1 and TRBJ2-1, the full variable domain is KAGVTQTPRYLIKTRGQQVTLSCSPISGHRSVSWYQQTPGQGLQFLFEYFSETQRNKGNFPGRFSGRQFSNSRSEMNVSTLELGDSALYLCASSLALAGGTLEQFFGPGTRLTVL.

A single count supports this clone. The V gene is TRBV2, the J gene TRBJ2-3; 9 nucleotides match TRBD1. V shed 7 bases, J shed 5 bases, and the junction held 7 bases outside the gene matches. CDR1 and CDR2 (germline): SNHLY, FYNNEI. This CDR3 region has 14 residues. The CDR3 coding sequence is TGTGCCAGCACGGACAGGGGAAGGGGAGATACGCAGTATTTT. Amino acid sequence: CASTDRGRGDTQYF.

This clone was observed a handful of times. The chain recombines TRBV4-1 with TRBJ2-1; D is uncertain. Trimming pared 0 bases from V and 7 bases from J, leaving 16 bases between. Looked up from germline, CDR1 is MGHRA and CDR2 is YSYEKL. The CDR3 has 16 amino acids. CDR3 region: CASSQEGFGRANEQFF. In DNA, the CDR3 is TGCGCCAGCAGCCAAGAGGGCTTCGGCCGAGCAAATGAGCAGTTCTTC.

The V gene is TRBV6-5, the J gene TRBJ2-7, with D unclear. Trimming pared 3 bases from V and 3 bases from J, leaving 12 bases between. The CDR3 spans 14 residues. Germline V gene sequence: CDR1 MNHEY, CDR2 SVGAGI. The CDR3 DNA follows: TGTGCCAGCAGTTATAATGCAGATTTCTACGAGCAGTACTTC. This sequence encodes CASSYNADFYEQYF.

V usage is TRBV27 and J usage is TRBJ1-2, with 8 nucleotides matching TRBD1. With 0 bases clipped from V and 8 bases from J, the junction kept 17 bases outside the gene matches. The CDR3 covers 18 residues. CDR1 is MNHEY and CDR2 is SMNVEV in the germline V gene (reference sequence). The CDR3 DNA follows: TGTGCCAGCAGTTTATCTGAAAGGTTGGGACAGGCGACTCGCGGCTACACCTTC. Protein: CASSLSERLGQATRGYTF.

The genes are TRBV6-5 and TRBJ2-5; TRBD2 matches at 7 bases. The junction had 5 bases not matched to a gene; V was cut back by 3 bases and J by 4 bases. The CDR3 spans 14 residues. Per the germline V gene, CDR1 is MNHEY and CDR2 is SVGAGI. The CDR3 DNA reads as TGTGCCAGCAGTTATCCGGGCGGGGGAGAGACCCAGTACTTC. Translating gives CASSYPGGGETQYF.

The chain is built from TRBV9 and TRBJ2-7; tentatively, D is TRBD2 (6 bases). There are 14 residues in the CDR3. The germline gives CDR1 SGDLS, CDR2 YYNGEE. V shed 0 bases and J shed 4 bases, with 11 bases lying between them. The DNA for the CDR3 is TGTGCCAGCAGCGTAGTAGCGGAAGGTTACGAGCAGTACTTC. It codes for CASSVVAEGYEQYF.

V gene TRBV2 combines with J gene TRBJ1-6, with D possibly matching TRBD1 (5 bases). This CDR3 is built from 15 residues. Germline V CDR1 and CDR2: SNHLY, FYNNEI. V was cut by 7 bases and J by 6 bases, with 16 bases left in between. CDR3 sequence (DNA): TGTGCCAGCACCCCCCAGGTGGGGGGTAATTCACCCCTCCACTTT. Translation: CASTPQVGGNSPLHF.

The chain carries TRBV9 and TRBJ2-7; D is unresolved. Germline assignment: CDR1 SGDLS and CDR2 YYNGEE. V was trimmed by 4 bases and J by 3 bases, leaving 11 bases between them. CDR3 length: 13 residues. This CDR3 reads CASSRDGDYEQYF. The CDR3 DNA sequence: TGTGCCAGCAGCCGAGACGGAGACTACGAGCAGTACTTC.

The CDR3 bases are TGTGCCAGTAGTATCCAACAGGGTGGGCTGTTCTTT. This encodes CASSIQQGGLFF. The chain couples TRBV19 to TRBJ1-1, with D possibly being TRBD1 (6 bases). The germline V gene has CDR1 LNHDA and CDR2 SQIVND (reference sequence). V lost 3 bases and J lost 14, with 16 bases in between. There are 12 residues in the CDR3.

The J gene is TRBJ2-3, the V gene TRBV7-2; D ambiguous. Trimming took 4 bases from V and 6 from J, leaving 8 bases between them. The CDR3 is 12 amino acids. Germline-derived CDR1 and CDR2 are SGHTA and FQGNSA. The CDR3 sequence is CASSSPPDTQYF. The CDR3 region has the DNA TGTGCCAGCAGCTCCCCTCCGGATACGCAGTATTTT.

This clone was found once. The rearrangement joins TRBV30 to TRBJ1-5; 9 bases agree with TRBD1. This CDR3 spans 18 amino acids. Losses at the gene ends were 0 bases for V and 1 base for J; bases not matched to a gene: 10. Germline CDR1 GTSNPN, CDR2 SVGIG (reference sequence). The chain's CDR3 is CAWSVPPWTGESNQPQHF. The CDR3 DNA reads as TGTGCCTGGAGTGTACCCCCCTGGACAGGGGAGAGCAATCAGCCCCAGCATTTT.

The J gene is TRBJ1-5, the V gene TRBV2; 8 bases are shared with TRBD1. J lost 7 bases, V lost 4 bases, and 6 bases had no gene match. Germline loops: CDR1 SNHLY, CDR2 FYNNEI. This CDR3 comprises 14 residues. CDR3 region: CASSATGGAQPQHF. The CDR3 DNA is TGTGCCAGCAGTGCAACAGGGGGGGCCCAGCCCCAGCATTTT.

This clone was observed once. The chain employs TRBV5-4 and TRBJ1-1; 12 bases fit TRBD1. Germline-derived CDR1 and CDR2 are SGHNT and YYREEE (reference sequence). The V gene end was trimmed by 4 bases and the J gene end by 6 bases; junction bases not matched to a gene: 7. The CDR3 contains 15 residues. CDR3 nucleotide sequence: TGTGCCAGCAGCCAAGGGACAGGGGGCCCCTCTGAAGCTTTCTTT. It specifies CASSQGTGGPSEAFF.

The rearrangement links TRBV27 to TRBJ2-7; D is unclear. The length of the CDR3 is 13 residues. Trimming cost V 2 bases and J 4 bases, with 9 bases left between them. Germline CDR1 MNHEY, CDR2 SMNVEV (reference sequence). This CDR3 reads CASSLRAGYEQYF. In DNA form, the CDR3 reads TGTGCCAGCAGTTTACGCGCCGGTTACGAGCAGTACTTC.

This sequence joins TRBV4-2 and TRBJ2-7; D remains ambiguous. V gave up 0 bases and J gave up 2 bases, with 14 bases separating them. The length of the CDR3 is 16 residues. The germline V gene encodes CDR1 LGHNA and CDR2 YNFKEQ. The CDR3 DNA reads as TGTGCCAGCAGCCAAGATTCCAATCGAGGTCCCTACGAGCAGTACTTC. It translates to CASSQDSNRGPYEQYF.

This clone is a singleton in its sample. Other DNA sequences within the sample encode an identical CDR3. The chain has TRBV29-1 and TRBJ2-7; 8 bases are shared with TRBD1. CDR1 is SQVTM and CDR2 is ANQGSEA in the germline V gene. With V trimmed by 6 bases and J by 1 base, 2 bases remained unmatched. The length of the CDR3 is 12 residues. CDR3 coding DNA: TGCAGCGTGGGGACAGGATCCTACGAGCAGTACTTC. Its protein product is CSVGTGSYEQYF.

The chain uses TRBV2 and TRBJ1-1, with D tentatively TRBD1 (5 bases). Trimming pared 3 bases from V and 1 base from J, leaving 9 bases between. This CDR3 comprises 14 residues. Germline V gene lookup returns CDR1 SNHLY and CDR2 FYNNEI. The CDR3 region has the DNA TGTGCCAGCAGTGACAGGGTTGGGAACACTGAAGCTTTCTTT. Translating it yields CASSDRVGNTEAFF.

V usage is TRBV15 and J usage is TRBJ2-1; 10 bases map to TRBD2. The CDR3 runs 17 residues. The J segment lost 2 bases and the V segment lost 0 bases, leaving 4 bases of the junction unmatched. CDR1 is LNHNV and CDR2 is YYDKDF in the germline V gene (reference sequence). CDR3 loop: CATSRDLLAGAYNEQFF. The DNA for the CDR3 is TGTGCCACCAGCAGAGATCTCCTAGCGGGAGCCTACAATGAGCAGTTCTTC.

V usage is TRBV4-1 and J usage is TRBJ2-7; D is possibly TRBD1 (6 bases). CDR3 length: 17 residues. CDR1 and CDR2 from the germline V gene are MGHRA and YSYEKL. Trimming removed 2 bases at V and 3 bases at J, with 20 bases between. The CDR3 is CASSQTPTGLSYYEQYF. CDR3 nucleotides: TGCGCCAGCAGCCAAACCCCTACAGGGCTCTCCTACTACGAGCAGTACTTC.

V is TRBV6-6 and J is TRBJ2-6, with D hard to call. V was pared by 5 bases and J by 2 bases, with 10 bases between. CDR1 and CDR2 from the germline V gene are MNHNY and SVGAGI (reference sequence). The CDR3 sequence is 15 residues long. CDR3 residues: CASSAQNPGANVLTF. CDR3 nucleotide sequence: TGTGCCAGCAGTGCCCAGAACCCTGGGGCCAACGTCCTGACTTTC.

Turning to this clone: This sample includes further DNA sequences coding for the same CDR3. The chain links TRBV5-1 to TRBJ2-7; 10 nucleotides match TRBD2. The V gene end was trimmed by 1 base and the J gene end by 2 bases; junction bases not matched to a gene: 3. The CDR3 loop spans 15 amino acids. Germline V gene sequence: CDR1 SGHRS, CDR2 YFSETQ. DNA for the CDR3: TGCGCCAGCAGCTTGACTAGCGGGACCGCCTACGAGCAGTACTTC. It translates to CASSLTSGTAYEQYF.

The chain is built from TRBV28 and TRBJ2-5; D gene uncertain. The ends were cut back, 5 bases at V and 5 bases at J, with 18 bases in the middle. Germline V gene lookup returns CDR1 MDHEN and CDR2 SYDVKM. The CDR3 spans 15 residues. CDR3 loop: CASSPYGPERETQYF. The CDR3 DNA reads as TGTGCCAGCAGTCCCTATGGCCCCGAGAGGGAGACCCAGTACTTC.

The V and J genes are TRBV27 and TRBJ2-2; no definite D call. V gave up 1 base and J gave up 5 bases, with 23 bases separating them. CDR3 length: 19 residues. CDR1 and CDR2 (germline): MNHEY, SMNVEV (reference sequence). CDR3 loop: CASSLLGMGPEARTGELFF. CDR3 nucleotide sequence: TGTGCCAGCAGTTTATTAGGCATGGGTCCAGAGGCTAGAACCGGGGAGCTGTTTTTT.

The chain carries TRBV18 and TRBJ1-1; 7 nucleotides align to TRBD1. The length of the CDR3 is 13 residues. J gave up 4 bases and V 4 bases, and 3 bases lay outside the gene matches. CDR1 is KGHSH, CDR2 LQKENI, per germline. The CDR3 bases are TGTGCCAGCTCACACCCAGGGGGCACTGAAGCTTTCTTT. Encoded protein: CASSHPGGTEAFF.

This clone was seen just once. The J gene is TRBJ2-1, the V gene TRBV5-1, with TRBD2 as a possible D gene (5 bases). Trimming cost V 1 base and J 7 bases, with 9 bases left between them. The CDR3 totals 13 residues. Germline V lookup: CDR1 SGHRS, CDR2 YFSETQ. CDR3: CASSLSGRNEQFF. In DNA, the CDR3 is TGCGCCAGCAGCTTGTCTGGGAGAAATGAGCAGTTCTTC. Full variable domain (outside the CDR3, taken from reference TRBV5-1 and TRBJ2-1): KAGVTQTPRYLIKTRGQQVTLSCSPISGHRSVSWYQQTPGQGLQFLFEYFSETQRNKGNFPGRFSGRQFSNSRSEMNVSTLELGDSALYLCASSLSGRNEQFFGPGTRLTVL.

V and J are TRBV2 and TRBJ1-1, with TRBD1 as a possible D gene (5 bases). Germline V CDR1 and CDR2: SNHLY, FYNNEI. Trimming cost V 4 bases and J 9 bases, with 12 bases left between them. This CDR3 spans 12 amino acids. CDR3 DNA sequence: TGTGCCAGCAGTGTGGGGGGACTTCAAGCTTTCTTT. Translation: CASSVGGLQAFF.